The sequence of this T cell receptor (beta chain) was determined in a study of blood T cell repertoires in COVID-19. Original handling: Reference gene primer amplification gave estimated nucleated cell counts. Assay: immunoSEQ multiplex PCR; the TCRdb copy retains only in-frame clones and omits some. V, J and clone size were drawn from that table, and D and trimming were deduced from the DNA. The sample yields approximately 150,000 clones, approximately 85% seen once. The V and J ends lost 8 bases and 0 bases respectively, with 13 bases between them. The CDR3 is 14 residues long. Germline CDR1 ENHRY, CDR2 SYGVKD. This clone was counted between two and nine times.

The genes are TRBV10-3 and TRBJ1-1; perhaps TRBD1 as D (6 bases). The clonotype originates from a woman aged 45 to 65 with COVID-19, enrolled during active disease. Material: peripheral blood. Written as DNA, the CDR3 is TGTGCCATCGGAGGGGGGGAACTGAACACTGAAGCTTTCTTT. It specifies CAIGGGELNTEAFF.